This record concerns one T cell receptor (beta chain) sequence. The CDR3 has 13 residues. Germline V CDR1 and CDR2: SGHNT, YENEEA. V was pared by 5 bases and J by 3 bases, with 10 bases between. The sample is drawn from a study of T cell responses to AZD1222 COVID-19 vaccine. Assay: immunoSEQ multiplex PCR; the TCRdb copy retains only in-frame clones and omits some. The sample yields 120,000 or so clones, approximately 85% seen once. The gene calls are TRBV11-3 and TRBJ1-1; no clear D. Sequenced here: peripheral blood, sampled on day 0 of AZD1222 vaccination. The sequence was obtained from an adult in good health. The chain's CDR3 is CASSPTGDTEAFF. CDR3 nucleotide sequence: TGTGCCAGCAGCCCGACCGGAGACACTGAAGCTTTCTTT.